This T cell receptor (beta chain) was documented in a study of beta chain features in type 1 diabetes. Points from the study as a whole: Sequencing the cDNA could make cells with high TCR expression show up more than they should. Resolution of whether HLA type affects TCRB rearrangement was not achieved here.

The germline CDR1 and CDR2 sequences are LNHDA and SQIVND (reference sequence). This CDR3 is 15 amino acids long. V was shortened by 6 bases and J by 0 bases, with 15 bases between the two germline ends. This clone occurred a few times. Its target is unknown. The authors reverse transcribed all of the isolated RNA, so sequencing captured expressed TCRB transcripts. Regulatory, naive and central memory T cell samples averaged roughly 3.8 million reads. Using immunoSEQ multiplex PCR, the repertoire was profiled, and TCRdb retains in-frame clones only, with some absent. The profile shows some 900,000 clones, roughly a sixth of them singletons.

The V and J genes are TRBV19 and TRBJ2-7; tentative D call: TRBD1 (6 bases). Material: naive CD4+ T cells from blood. The source is a woman between 18 and 29 years old in good health. The CDR3 coding sequence is TGTGCCAGTAGCCAGACAGGCGAGGGCTCCTACGAGCAGTACTTC. It specifies CASSQTGEGSYEQYF.